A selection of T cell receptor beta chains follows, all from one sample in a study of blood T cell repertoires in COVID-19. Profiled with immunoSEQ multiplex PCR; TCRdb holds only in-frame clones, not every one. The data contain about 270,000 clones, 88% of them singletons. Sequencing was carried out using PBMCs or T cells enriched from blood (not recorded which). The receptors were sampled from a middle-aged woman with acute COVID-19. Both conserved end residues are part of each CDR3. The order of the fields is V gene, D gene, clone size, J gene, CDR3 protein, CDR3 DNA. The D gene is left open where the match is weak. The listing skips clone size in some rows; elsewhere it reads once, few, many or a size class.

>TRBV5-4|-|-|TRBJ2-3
CASSNPGYSKRDAQYF
TGTGCCAGCAGCAATCCTGGATACAGTAAGAGGGATGCGCAGTATTTT
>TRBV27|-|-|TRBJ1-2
CASSFAGVLQDGYTF
TGTGCCAGCAGTTTTGCAGGCGTACTCCAAGATGGCTACACCTTC
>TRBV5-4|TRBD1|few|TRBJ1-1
CASSVGTGGVRTTEAFF
TGTGCCAGCAGCGTCGGGACAGGGGGCGTTCGTACCACTGAAGCTTTCTTT
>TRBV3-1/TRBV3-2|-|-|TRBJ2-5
CASSQVNQETQYF
TGTGCCAGCAGCCAAGTCAACCAAGAGACCCAGTACTTC
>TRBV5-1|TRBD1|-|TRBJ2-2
CASSATGARAGELFF
TGCGCCAGCAGCGCGACAGGGGCTAGGGCCGGGGAGCTGTTTTTT
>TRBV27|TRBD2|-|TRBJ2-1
CASSLRLAGGYNEQFF
TGTGCCAGCAGTTTACGACTAGCGGGAGGATACAATGAGCAGTTCTTC
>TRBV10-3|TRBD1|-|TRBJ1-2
CAISDDGQVTYGYTF
TGTGCCATCAGCGACGATGGACAGGTGACGTATGGCTACACCTTC
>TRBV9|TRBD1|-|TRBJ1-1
CASSVEGQGVTEAFF
TGTGCCAGCAGCGTAGAAGGACAGGGGGTAACTGAAGCTTTCTTT
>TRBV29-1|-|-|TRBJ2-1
CSVEEGLSSYNEQFF
TGCAGCGTTGAGGAGGGGCTCAGCTCCTACAATGAGCAGTTCTTC
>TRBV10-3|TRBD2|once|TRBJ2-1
CAISDASGGYNEQFF
TGTGCCATCAGTGACGCTAGCGGGGGTTACAATGAGCAGTTCTTC
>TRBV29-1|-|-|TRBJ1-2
CSVGTRGDGYTF
TGCAGCGTTGGGACCCGGGGGGATGGCTACACCTTC
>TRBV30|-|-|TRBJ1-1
CAWSVGTWTEAFF
TGTGCCTGGAGTGTAGGGACATGGACTGAAGCTTTCTTT
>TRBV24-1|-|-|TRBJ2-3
CATKGNPPTDTQYF
TGTGCCACCAAGGGGAATCCCCCCACAGATACGCAGTATTTT
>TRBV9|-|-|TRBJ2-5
CASSQGTGQSETQYF
TGTGCCAGCAGCCAAGGGACTGGCCAATCGGAGACCCAGTACTTC
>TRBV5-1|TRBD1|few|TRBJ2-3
CASSSGTALLSTDTQYF
TGCGCCAGCAGCTCAGGGACAGCTCTCCTCTCCACAGATACGCAGTATTTT
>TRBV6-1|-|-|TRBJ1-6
CASSGARDIGNSPLHF
TGTGCCAGCAGTGGCGCCCGGGACATCGGCAATTCACCCCTCCACTTT
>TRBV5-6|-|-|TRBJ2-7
CASSVADEQYF
TGTGCCAGCAGCGTGGCCGACGAGCAGTACTTC
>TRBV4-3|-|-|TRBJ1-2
CASSQGRALGYTF
TGCGCCAGCAGCCAAGGCAGGGCACTTGGCTACACCTTC
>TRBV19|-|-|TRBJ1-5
CASSINAGTGGQPQHF
TGTGCCAGTAGTATAAACGCGGGAACAGGCGGCCAGCCCCAGCATTTT
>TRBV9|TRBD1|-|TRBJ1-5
CASSPDRANQPQHF
TGTGCCAGCAGCCCGGACAGGGCGAATCAGCCCCAGCATTTT
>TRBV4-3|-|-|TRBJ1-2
CASSQENSPRGYTF
TGCGCCAGCAGCCAAGAAAATTCCCCGAGAGGCTACACCTTC
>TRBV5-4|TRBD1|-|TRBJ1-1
CASSTGQVITEAFF
TGTGCCAGCAGCACAGGACAGGTCATCACTGAAGCTTTCTTT
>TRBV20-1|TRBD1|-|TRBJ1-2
CSASSLRRDRTYYGYTF
TGCAGTGCTAGTTCCCTCCGTCGGGACAGGACATACTATGGCTACACCTTC
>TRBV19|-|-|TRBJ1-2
CASSADRDSYGGYTF
TGTGCCAGTAGTGCCGACCGGGACTCCTATGGAGGCTACACCTTC
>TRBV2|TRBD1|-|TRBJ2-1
CASSVTGDFDEQFF
TGTGCCAGCAGTGTGACAGGGGACTTCGATGAGCAGTTCTTC